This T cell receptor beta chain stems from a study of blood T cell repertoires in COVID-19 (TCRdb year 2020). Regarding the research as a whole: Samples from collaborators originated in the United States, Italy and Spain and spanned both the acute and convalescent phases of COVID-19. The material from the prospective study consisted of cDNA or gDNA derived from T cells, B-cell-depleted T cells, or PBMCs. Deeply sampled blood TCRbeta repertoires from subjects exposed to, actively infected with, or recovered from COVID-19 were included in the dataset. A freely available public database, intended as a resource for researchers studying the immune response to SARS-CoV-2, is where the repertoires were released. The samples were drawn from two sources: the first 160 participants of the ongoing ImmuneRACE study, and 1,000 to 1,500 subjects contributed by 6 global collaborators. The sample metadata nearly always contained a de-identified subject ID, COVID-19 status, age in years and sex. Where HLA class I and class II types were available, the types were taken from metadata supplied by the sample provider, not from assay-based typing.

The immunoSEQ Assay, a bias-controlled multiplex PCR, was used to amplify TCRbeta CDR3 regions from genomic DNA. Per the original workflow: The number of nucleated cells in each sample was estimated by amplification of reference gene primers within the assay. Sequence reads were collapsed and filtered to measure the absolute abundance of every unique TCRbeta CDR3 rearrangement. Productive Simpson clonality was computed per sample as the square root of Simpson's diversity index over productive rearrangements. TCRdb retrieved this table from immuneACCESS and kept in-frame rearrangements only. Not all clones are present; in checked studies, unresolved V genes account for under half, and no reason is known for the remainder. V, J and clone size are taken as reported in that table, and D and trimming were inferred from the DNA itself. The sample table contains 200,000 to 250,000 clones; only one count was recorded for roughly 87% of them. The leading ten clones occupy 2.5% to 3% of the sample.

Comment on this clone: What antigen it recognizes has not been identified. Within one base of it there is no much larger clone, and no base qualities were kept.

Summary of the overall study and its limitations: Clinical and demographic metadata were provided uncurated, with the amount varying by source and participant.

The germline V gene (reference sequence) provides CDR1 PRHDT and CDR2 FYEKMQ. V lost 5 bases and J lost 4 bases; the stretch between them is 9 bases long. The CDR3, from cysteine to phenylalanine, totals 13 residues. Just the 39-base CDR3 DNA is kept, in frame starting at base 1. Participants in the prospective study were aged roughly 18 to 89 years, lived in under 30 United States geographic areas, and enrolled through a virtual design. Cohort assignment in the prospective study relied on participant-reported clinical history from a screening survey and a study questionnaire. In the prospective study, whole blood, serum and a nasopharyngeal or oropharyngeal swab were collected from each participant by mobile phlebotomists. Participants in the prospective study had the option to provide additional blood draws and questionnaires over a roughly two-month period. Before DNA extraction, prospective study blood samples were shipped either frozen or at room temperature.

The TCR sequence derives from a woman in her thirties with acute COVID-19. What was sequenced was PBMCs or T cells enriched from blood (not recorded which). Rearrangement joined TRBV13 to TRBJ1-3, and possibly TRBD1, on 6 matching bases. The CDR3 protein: CASSTGTGNTIYF. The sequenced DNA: TGTGCCAGCAGCACCGGGACAGGAAACACCATATATTTT.